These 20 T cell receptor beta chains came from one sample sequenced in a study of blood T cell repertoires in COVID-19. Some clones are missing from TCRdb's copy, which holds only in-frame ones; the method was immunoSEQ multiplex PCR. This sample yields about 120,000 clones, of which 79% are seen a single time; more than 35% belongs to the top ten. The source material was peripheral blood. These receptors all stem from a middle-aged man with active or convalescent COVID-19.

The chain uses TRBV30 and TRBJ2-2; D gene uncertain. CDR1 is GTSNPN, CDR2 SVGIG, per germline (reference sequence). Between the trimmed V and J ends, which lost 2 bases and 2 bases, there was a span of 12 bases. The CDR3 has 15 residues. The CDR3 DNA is TGTGCCTGGAGTTACAGTGGCGTTAACACCGGGGAGCTGTTTTTT. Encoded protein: CAWSYSGVNTGELFF. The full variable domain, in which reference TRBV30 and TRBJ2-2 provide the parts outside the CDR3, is SQTIHQWPATLVQPVGSPLSLECTVEGTSNPNLYWYRQAAGRGLQLLFYSVGIGQISSEVPQNLSASRPQDRQFILSSKKLLLSDSGFYLCAWSYSGVNTGELFFGEGSRLTVL.

The CDR3 region has the DNA TGTGCCAGCAGGGGGGGACAGGGTTACCACGAGCAGTACTTC. Amino acids: CASRGGQGYHEQYF. The V gene is TRBV2, the J gene TRBJ2-7; TRBD1 matches 9 bases. The CDR3 is 14 amino acids. CDR1 is SNHLY and CDR2 is FYNNEI in the germline V gene. Trimming cost V 6 bases and J 5 bases; bases outside gene matches: 8.

The CDR3 DNA sequence: TGTGCCAGCAGTGGGCTAGCGGGGACAAATACGCAGTATTTT. This codes for CASSGLAGTNTQYF. This rearrangement joins TRBV6-2 or TRBV6-3 to TRBJ2-3, with TRBD2 matching 9 bases. The CDR3 totals 14 residues. J was trimmed by 7 bases and V by 5 bases; bases with no gene match: 7. Germline V gene lookup returns CDR1 MNHEY and CDR2 SVGEGT.

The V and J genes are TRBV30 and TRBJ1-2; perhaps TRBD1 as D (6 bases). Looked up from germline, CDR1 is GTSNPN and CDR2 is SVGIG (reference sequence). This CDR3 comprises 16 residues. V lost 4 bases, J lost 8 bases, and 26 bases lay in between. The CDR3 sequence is CAWTVGKIRTGKGYTF. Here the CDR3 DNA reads TGTGCCTGGACAGTAGGGAAAATACGCACAGGGAAAGGCTACACCTTC.

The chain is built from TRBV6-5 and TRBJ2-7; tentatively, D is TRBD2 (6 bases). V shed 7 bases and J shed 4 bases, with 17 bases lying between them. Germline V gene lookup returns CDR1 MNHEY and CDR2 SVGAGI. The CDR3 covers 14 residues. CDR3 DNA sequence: TGTGCCAGCAATGCCTTGGGGGGAGAATACGAGCAGTACTTC. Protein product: CASNALGGEYEQYF.

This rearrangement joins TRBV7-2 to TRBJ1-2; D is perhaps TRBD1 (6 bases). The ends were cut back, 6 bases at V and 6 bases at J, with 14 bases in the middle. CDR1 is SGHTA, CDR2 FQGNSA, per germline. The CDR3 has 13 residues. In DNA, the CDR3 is TGTGCCAGCAGAGGGCAGGGGTTCAATGGCTACACCTTC. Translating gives CASRGQGFNGYTF.

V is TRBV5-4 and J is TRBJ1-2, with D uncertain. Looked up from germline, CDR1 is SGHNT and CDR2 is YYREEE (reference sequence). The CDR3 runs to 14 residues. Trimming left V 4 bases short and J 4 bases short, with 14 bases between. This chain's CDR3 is CASSQPGEIYGYTF. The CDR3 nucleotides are TGTGCCAGCAGCCAGCCTGGGGAGATCTATGGCTACACCTTC. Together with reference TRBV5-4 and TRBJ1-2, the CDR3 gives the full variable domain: ETGVTQSPTHLIKTRGQQVTLRCSSQSGHNTVSWYQQALGQGPQFIFQYYREEENGRGNFPPRFSGLQFPNYSSELNVNALELDDSALYLCASSQPGEIYGYTFGSGTRLTVV.

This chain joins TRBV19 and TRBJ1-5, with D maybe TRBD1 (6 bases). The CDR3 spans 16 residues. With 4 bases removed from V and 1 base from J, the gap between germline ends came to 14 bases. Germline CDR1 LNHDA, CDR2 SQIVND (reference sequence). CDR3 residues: CASSTRGGASNQPQHF. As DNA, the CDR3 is TGTGCCAGTAGTACTCGAGGGGGGGCGAGCAATCAGCCCCAGCATTTT. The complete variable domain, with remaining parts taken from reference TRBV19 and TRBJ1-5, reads DGGITQSPKYLFRKEGQNVTLSCEQNLNHDAMYWYRQDPGQGLRLIYYSQIVNDFQKGDIAEGYSVSREKKESFPLTVTSAQKNPTAFYLCASSTRGGASNQPQHFGDGTRLSIL.

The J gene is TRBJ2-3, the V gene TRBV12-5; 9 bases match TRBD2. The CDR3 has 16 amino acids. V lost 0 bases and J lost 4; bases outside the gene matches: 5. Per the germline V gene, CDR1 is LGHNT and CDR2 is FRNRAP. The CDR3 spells CASGLVVAGAADTQYF. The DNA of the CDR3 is TGTGCTAGTGGTTTGGTTGTAGCGGGAGCGGCAGATACGCAGTATTTT.

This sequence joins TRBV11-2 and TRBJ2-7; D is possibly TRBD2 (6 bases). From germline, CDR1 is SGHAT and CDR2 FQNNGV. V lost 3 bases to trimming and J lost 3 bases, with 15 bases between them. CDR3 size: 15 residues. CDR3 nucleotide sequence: TGTGCCAGCAGCTTTGGGCCGGGACTTAACTACGAGCAGTACTTC. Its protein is CASSFGPGLNYEQYF. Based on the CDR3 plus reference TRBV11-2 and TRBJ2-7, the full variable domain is EAGVAQSPRYKIIEKRQSVAFWCNPISGHATLYWYQQILGQGPKLLIQFQNNGVVDDSQLPKDRFSAERLKGVDSTLKIQPAKLEDSAVYLCASSFGPGLNYEQYFGPGTRLTVT.

The CDR3 DNA is TGTGCCAGCTCACTGATTGCGGGGAGCTCCTACAATGAGCAGTTCTTC. This translates into CASSLIAGSSYNEQFF. The chain combines TRBV18 with TRBJ2-1, with a possible D match to TRBD2 (6 bases). V shed 4 bases and J shed 0 bases, with 13 bases lying between them. Germline CDR1 KGHSH, CDR2 LQKENI. The length of the CDR3 is 16 residues.

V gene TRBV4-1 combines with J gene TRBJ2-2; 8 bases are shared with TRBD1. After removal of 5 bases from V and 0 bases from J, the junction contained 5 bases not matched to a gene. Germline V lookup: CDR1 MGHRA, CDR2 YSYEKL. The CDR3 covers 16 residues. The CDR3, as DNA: TGCGCCAGCAGCTGGGGACAGGCGCCGAACACCGGGGAGCTGTTTTTT. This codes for CASSWGQAPNTGELFF.

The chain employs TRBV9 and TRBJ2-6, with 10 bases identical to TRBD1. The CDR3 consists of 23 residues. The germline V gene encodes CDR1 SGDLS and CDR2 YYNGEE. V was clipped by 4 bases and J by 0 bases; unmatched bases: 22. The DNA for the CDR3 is TGTGCCAGCAGCACCTCTCAAACCGGGACAGGGGCTTTCGGCCTCTCTGGGGCCAACGTCCTGACTTTC. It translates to CASSTSQTGTGAFGLSGANVLTF.

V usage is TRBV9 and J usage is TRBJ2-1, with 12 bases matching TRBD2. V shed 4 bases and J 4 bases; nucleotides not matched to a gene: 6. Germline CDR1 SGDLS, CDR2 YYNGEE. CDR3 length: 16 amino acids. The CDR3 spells CASSSRTSGGYNEQFF. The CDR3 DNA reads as TGTGCCAGCAGCTCCCGAACTAGCGGGGGGTACAATGAGCAGTTCTTC. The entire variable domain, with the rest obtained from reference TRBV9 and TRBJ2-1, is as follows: DSGVTQTPKHLITATGQRVTLRCSPRSGDLSVYWYQQSLDQGLQFLIQYYNGEERAKGNILERFSAQQFPDLHSELNLSSLELGDSALYFCASSSRTSGGYNEQFFGPGTRLTVL.

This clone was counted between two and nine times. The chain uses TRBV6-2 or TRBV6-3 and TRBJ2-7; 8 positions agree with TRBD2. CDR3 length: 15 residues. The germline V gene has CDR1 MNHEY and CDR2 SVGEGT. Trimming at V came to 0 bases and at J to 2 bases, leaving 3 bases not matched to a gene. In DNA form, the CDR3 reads TGTGCCAGCAGTTACTCTGGCGGGGGGCCCTACGAGCAGTACTTC. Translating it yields CASSYSGGGPYEQYF.

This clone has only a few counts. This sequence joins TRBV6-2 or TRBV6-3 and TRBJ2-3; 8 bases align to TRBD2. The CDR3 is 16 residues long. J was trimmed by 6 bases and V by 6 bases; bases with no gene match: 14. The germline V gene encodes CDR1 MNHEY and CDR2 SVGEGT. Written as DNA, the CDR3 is TGTGCCAGCAGCACAGGCGGGGGGCTCCAATTTGATACGCAGTATTTT. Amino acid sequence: CASSTGGGLQFDTQYF.

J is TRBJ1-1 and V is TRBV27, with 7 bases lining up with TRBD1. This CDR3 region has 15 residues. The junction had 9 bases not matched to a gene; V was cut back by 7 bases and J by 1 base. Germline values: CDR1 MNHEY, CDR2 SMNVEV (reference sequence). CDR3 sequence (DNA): TGTGCCAGCACCACACAGGGGAAAGGGAACACTGAAGCTTTCTTT. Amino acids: CASTTQGKGNTEAFF.

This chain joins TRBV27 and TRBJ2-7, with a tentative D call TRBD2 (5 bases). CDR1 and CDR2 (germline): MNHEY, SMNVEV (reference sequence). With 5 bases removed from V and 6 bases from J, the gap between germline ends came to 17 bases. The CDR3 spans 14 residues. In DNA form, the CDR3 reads TGTGCCAGCAGTCCCGGGATAGGGCAACTCGAGCAGTACTTC. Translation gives CASSPGIGQLEQYF.

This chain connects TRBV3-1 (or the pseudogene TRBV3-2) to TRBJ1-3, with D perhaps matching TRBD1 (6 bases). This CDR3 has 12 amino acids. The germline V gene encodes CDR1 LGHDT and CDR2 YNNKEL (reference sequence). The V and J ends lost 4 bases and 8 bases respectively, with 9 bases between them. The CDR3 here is CASSREGDTIYF. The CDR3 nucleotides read TGTGCCAGCAGCCGCGAGGGGGACACCATATATTTT.

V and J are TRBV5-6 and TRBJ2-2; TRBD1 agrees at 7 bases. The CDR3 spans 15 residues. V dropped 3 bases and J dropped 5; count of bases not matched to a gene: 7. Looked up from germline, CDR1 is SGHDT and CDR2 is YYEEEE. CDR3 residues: CASSYLDRATGELFF. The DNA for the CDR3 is TGTGCCAGCAGCTACCTCGACAGGGCAACCGGGGAGCTGTTTTTT.